This paragraph reports one T cell receptor beta chain. Its antigen is still unknown. Base qualities are not provided; no much larger clone lies one nucleotide away. Libraries were constructed by the immunoSEQ multiplex PCR assay. The source is immuneACCESS, and TCRdb retained only in-frame sequences with V and J called. Part of the clones is not carried over; for the studies checked, unresolved V genes explain less than half of this, and the remainder is unexplained. For this sample the table gives over 30,000 clones, of which roughly 86% were detected only once. Around 1.9% of the sample lies in the top ten. V is cut by 3 bases and J by 6 bases, and the space between the germline ends is 12 bases. Looking up the germline V gene yields CDR1 SGHDT and CDR2 YYEEEE. Inclusive of the bounding cysteine and phenylalanine, the CDR3 is 14 residues long. CDR3 DNA is the only sequence kept; it has 42 bases, read in frame from the first base.

The sample is drawn from a study of chemoradiotherapy in HPV16-positive cancers (dated by TCRdb to 2022 to 2024). Broadly, across the study: Candidate HPV-specific T-cell clones and common TCR motifs were defined by functional T-cell assays performed on cells from two HPV16-positive patients. Whether T-cell immunity against the HPV oncoproteins E6 and E7 changes during chemoradiotherapy and whether survival is affected by this immunity were examined in the study. The candidate HPV-specific TCRs and motifs were subsequently tracked in TCR repertoires obtained from some 80 patients with HPV-related cancers. Summary of the overall study and its limitations: In HPV16-positive patients, expansion of HPV-responsive T cells during chemoradiotherapy was associated with improved recurrence-free survival. Expansion of candidate HPV-specific clones and E7-related TCR motifs was observed in the tumor microenvironment during treatment, whereas no such expansion was observed for non-HPV-specific T cells. The functional definition of HPV-specific T cells came from only a couple of HPV16-positive patients, and the survival association was reported for HPV16-positive patients.

Repertoires were sampled repeatedly over the course of chemoradiotherapy, so clonal expansion could be followed in the tumor microenvironment. The rearranged chain carries TRBV5-6 and TRBJ1-4; no D gene can be assigned with confidence. The sequence was obtained from a human donor with HPV-associated anogenital cancer. Sequenced material: blood, taken from a patient who underwent chemoradiotherapy. CDR3 reads: CASSSIREDEKLFF. The DNA sequence is TGTGCCAGCAGCTCTATCCGAGAGGATGAAAAACTGTTTTTT.